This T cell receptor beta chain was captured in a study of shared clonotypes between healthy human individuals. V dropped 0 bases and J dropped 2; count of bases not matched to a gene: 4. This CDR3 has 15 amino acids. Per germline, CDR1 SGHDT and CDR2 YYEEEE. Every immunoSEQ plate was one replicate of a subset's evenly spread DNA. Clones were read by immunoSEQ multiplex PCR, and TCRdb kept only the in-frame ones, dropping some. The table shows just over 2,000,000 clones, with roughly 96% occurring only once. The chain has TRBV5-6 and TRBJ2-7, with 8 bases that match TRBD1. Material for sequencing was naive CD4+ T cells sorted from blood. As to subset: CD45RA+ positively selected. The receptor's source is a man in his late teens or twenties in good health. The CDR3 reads CASSLARDRTYEQYF. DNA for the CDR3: TGTGCCAGCAGCTTGGCTCGGGACAGGACCTACGAGCAGTACTTC.